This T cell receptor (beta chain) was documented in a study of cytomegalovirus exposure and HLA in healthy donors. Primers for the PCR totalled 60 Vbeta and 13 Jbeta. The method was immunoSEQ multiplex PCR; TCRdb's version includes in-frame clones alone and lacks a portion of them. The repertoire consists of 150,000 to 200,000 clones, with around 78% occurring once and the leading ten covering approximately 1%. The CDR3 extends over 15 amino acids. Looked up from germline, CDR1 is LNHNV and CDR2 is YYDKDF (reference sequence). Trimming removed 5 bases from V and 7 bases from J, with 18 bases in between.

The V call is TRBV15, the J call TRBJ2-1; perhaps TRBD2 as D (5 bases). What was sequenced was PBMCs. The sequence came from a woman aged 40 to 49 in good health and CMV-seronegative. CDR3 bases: TGTGCCACCAGCGGACTGAGCGGAAACCTTAATGAGCAGTTCTTC. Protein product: CATSGLSGNLNEQFF.